A selection of T cell receptor beta chains follows, all from one sample in a study of blood T cell repertoires in COVID-19. Libraries were prepared by immunoSEQ multiplex PCR; TCRdb keeps only in-frame clonotypes and omits some of them. The sample yields over 120,000 clones, 87% seen once. Sample: peripheral blood. The receptor set was obtained from a man aged 45-60 years who had recovered from COVID-19. Each CDR3 is given with its conserved first and last residue. A D gene is named only where the DNA matches it firmly. For some rows the clone size is stated as once, few or many, or as a class when expanded; others skip it.

abundance	d_gene	v_gene	j_gene	CDR3nt	CDR3aa
few	NA	TRBV3-1/TRBV3-2	TRBJ2-1	TGTGCCAGCAGAGTCGAGAACTCCTACAATGAGCAGTTCTTC	CASRVENSYNEQFF
NA	TRBD2	TRBV11-2	TRBJ2-2	TGTGCCAGCAGCGTACGCGCGGGGGGGCTCGGCGGGGAGCTGTTTTTT	CASSVRAGGLGGELFF
NA	TRBD1	TRBV29-1	TRBJ1-1	TGCAGCGGGGACAGGGGAGCTGAAGCTTTCTTT	CSGDRGAEAFF
NA	TRBD1	TRBV7-8	TRBJ1-2	TGTGCCAGCAGCGGGACAGTACTTTCTAACTATGGCTACACCTTC	CASSGTVLSNYGYTF
NA	TRBD1	TRBV19	TRBJ1-5	TGTGCCAGTTGGGACAGGTCGCGGGGGCCCCAGCATTTT	CASWDRSRGPQHF
NA	TRBD1	TRBV23-1	TRBJ2-1	TGCGCCAGCAGTTTCCGGGACAGGTCCTCCCTCCCCTACAATGAGCAGTTCTTC	CASSFRDRSSLPYNEQFF
NA	NA	TRBV19	TRBJ2-5	TGTGCCAGTAGTAGGACAGTAAAAGAGACCCAGTACTTC	CASSRTVKETQYF
NA	TRBD2	TRBV29-1	TRBJ2-3	TGCAGCGTTGGGGAGGGGCCGTACACAGATACGCAGTATTTT	CSVGEGPYTDTQYF
few	NA	TRBV7-2	TRBJ2-5	TGTGCCAGCAGCCCCCCAACACGGGTTACGCAAGAGACCCAGTACTTC	CASSPPTRVTQETQYF
NA	NA	TRBV29-1	TRBJ1-2	TGCAGCGTTGGAAGGGGCGCGTTTACTAACTATGGCTACACCTTC	CSVGRGAFTNYGYTF
NA	TRBD1	TRBV14	TRBJ1-1	TGTGCCAGCAGCCAGGGGACAGGGGCAATGAACACTGAAGCTTTCTTT	CASSQGTGAMNTEAFF
NA	NA	TRBV5-6	TRBJ1-5	TGTGCCAGCAGCTTGGGACAGAGCCGGCCCCAGCATTTT	CASSLGQSRPQHF
NA	NA	TRBV11-2	TRBJ2-3	TGTGCCAGCAGCCTCTCACCGGGAGCGGCTGGCACAGATACGCAGTATTTT	CASSLSPGAAGTDTQYF
few	TRBD2	TRBV4-3	TRBJ2-1	TGCGCCAGCAGCCAATATAGCGGGGGGGGAGAGAGGTCCTACAATGAGCAGTTCTTC	CASSQYSGGGERSYNEQFF
NA	TRBD1	TRBV6-5	TRBJ2-7	TGTGCCAGCAGCGTATACGGGACAGGGGACTACGAGCAGTACTTC	CASSVYGTGDYEQYF
once	TRBD1	TRBV2	TRBJ1-5	TGTGCCAGTAAGCCAGGGGGCTATCAGCCCCAGCATTTT	CASKPGGYQPQHF
NA	NA	TRBV24-1	TRBJ1-5	TGTGCCACCCAGAAGGAGGACAATCAGCCCCAGCATTTT	CATQKEDNQPQHF
NA	NA	TRBV4-2	TRBJ2-1	TGTGCCAGCAGCCCCCTGGGTGCGGATGCCTACAATGAGCAGTTCTTC	CASSPLGADAYNEQFF
many	NA	TRBV4-1	TRBJ1-2	TGCGCCAGCAGCCAAGATTTGGCTGGCTACACCTTC	CASSQDLAGYTF
NA	TRBD1	TRBV5-5	TRBJ1-2	TGTGCCAGCAGCTTGGAGGTGTTTGGGACAGGGAGTTATGGCTACACCTTC	CASSLEVFGTGSYGYTF
NA	NA	TRBV5-8	TRBJ1-4	TGTGCCAGCAGCTCTATCCAGGGAGGCGGTAGAGAAAAACTGTTTTTT	CASSSIQGGGREKLFF
NA	NA	TRBV4-2	TRBJ2-4	TGTGCCAGCAGCCAAGATAATTCGGCCAAAAACATTCAGTACTTC	CASSQDNSAKNIQYF
NA	TRBD1	TRBV7-2	TRBJ1-2	TGTGCCAGCAGCAACAGGGGAAACTATGGCTACACCTTC	CASSNRGNYGYTF
NA	NA	TRBV4-3	TRBJ1-1	TGCGCCAGCAGCCAAGTAGGGGCTTACACTGAAGCTTTCTTT	CASSQVGAYTEAFF
many	NA	TRBV7-2	TRBJ1-1	TGTGCCAGCAGCTATAATGCAGGGATGAACACTGAAGCTTTCTTT	CASSYNAGMNTEAFF
NA	TRBD1	TRBV5-8	TRBJ2-1	TGTGCCAGCAGCTTAGGGGGCGCATCGGATGAGCAGTTCTTC	CASSLGGASDEQFF
NA	NA	TRBV4-3	TRBJ2-1	TGCGCCAGCAGCCAAGACAGGGTAAGGCCGTTCTTC	CASSQDRVRPFF
NA	NA	TRBV6-5	TRBJ2-2	TGTGCCAGCAGTACGACGACACAGGGCCCCGGGGAGCTGTTTTTT	CASSTTTQGPGELFF
NA	NA	TRBV18	TRBJ2-2	TGTGCCAGCTCACCACCGGGACAGAACACCGGGGAGCTGTTTTTT	CASSPPGQNTGELFF
NA	TRBD1	TRBV5-6	TRBJ2-7	TGTGCCAGCACCCCGAGGGGTGCTGGGACAGGGTCCTCCGAGCAGTACTTC	CASTPRGAGTGSSEQYF
NA	NA	TRBV10-3	TRBJ1-1	TGTGCCATCAGGCAGGGAAACACTGAAGCTTTCTTT	CAIRQGNTEAFF
NA	NA	TRBV5-4	TRBJ1-3	TGTGCCAGCAGCTTGGCAGCGAGGGAAAACACCATATATTTT	CASSLAARENTIYF
NA	NA	TRBV11-2	TRBJ1-5	TGTGCCAGCAGCTTAGGAGGGATCGGCAATCAGCCCCAGCATTTT	CASSLGGIGNQPQHF
NA	TRBD1	TRBV28	TRBJ2-7	TGTGCCAGCAGCACGGGACAGGGGGCCTTCGAGCAGTACTTC	CASSTGQGAFEQYF
NA	TRBD1	TRBV9	TRBJ1-1	TGTGCCAGCAGCCCCAGGGCAGGGGGCAAGGGTACCTACGGGCACACTGAAGCTTTCTTT	CASSPRAGGKGTYGHTEAFF
few	TRBD1	TRBV10-3	TRBJ1-2	TGTGCCACCCTGGGGGACAGAGCTAACTATGGCTACACCTTC	CATLGDRANYGYTF
once	TRBD1	TRBV5-1	TRBJ2-1	TGCGCCAGCAGCTTGGGACAGGGGGCCTACAATGAGCAGTTCTTC	CASSLGQGAYNEQFF
NA	NA	TRBV7-9	TRBJ2-1	TGTGCCAGCAGCCCGCACCTAGGTGAGCAGTTCTTC	CASSPHLGEQFF
NA	NA	TRBV2	TRBJ2-1	TGTGCCAGCAGGCCGGTGAGGGGGGGGAATGAGCAGTTCTTC	CASRPVRGGNEQFF
NA	TRBD1	TRBV7-7	TRBJ2-7	TGTGCTAGCAGCTTAGGACAGGGATCATTTACCTACGAGCAGTACTTC	CASSLGQGSFTYEQYF
NA	TRBD1	TRBV5-1	TRBJ1-2	TGCGCCAGCAGCTTGGTACAGGGGAACTATGGCTACACCTTC	CASSLVQGNYGYTF
NA	NA	TRBV7-8	TRBJ2-4	TGTGCCAGCAGCTTAGAGCTGGTGCAAACCAAAAACATTCAGTACTTC	CASSLELVQTKNIQYF